The 6 T cell receptor beta chains given below trace back to one sample, sequenced in a study of human T cells and chemical hapten exposure. Each CDR3 protein gets one entry after TCRdb re-called the RACE reads with MiXCR. Of roughly 80,000 distinct CDR3 sequences in the sample, 13% to 15% are singletons; the top ten hold approximately 4.6%. The time point: pre-sensitization, week 0. Regarding treatment: therapeutic diphenylcyclopropenone sensitization with weekly scalp DPC. The sequenced sample was whole blood, obtained in connection with sensitization to the hapten diphenylcyclopropenone (DPC). Receptors originate from a woman in her forties or fifties with alopecia areata. Some clones in this sample may be carry-over from other donors' samples.

The rearrangement uses TRBV30 and TRBJ2-1; TRBD2 agrees at 12 bases. The CDR3 has 16 residues. Germline lookup yields CDR1 GTSNPN and CDR2 SVGIG (reference sequence). V lost 2 bases, J lost 6 bases, and 8 bases stayed unmatched. This CDR3 is CAWSPTRLAGANEQFF. The DNA for the CDR3 is TGTGCCTGGAGTCCCACCAGACTAGCGGGAGCCAATGAGCAGTTCTTC. The full variable domain, in which reference TRBV30 and TRBJ2-1 provide the parts outside the CDR3, is SQTIHQWPATLVQPVGSPLSLECTVEGTSNPNLYWYRQAAGRGLQLLFYSVGIGQISSEVPQNLSASRPQDRQFILSSKKLLLSDSGFYLCAWSPTRLAGANEQFFGPGTRLTVL.

V and J are TRBV11-3 and TRBJ1-1; D gene unclear. Trimming removed 0 bases from V and 5 bases from J, with 16 bases in between. The CDR3 covers 16 residues. Germline V gives CDR1 SGHNT, CDR2 YENEEA. In DNA, the CDR3 is TGTGCCAGCAGCTTAGAAGCGGTGGGAAGAGGGACTGAAGCTTTCTTT. It is translated as CASSLEAVGRGTEAFF.

This clonotype has more than one count but fewer than ten. The V and J genes are TRBV11-2 and TRBJ1-2, with D tentatively TRBD1 (5 bases). V lost 5 bases to trimming and J lost 4 bases, with 17 bases between them. This CDR3 region has 15 residues. Germline lookup yields CDR1 SGHAT and CDR2 FQNNGV. In DNA form, the CDR3 reads TGTGCCAGCAGCCTCCAAGCCGGGGGTGGCTATGGCTACACCTTC. Translated: CASSLQAGGGYGYTF.

The chain links TRBV19 to TRBJ1-4; D remains ambiguous. V was trimmed by 7 bases and J by 0 bases, leaving 6 bases between them. Germline CDR1 and CDR2: LNHDA and SQIVND (reference sequence). This CDR3 region has 13 residues. The CDR3 region has the DNA TGTGCCAGTAAACAGACAACTAATGAAAAACTGTTTTTT. It codes for CASKQTTNEKLFF.

This clonotype was seen more than once but under ten times. An end of the junction differs from the germline gene, which may be a read error. The chain has TRBV2 and TRBJ1-1, with 7 bases lining up with TRBD1. The CDR3 is made up of 14 amino acids. Germline CDR1 and CDR2: SNHLY and FYNNEI. The CDR3 DNA follows: TGTGCCACCACGGCCCAGGGGGGGTTCCCTGATGCTTTCTTT. Encoded protein: CATTAQGGFPDAFF.

This clonotype was observed a handful of times. The V call is TRBV7-9, the J call TRBJ2-3; 8 bases line up with TRBD1. The CDR3 contains 14 residues. J gave up 8 bases and V 5 bases, and 9 bases lay outside the gene matches. Germline values: CDR1 SEHNR, CDR2 FQNEAQ (reference sequence). In DNA form, the CDR3 reads TGTGCCAGCAGCGGCAGGACAGGGCAGGGTACGCAGTATTTT. Translated, it gives CASSGRTGQGTQYF. The complete variable domain, with remaining parts taken from reference TRBV7-9 and TRBJ2-3, reads DTGVSQNPRHKITKRGQNVTFRCDPISEHNRLYWYRQTLGQGPEFLTYFQNEAQLEKSRLLSDRFSAERPKGSFSTLEIQRTEQGDSAMYLCASSGRTGQGTQYFGPGTRLTVL.